This T cell receptor (beta chain) was found in a study of blood T cells in healthy people across ages. Regarding the study as a whole: Per million T cells, TCR beta diversity dropped about linearly as age rose.

Concerning this clonotype: Antigen unknown.

Primed by a sample-barcoded 5' primer and a J-beta primer mix, a second PCR proceeded for about 7 to 11 cycles. TCRdb used MiXCR to reprocess the 5' RACE reads, holding one entry per CDR3 protein. Among over a million distinct CDR3 sequences, around 59% were seen once, and the ten largest hold 6.5% to 8.5%. The CDR3 totals 15 residues. Per germline, CDR1 DFQATT and CDR2 SNEGSKA (reference sequence). The source is a man between 18 and 29 years old in good health. The source material was blood. The genes are TRBV20-1 and TRBJ1-2; D is unresolved. This CDR3 is CGRAQSTQNWYGYTF. Here the CDR3 DNA reads TGCGGGCGGGCCCAGTCGACCCAGAATTGGTATGGCTACACCTTC.